This T cell receptor beta chain was retrieved from a study of blood T cell repertoires in COVID-19. Across the whole study: The United States, Italy and Spain supplied acute and convalescent COVID-19 samples.

Those who participated ranged in age from roughly 18 to 100 years and resided in some 24 US areas. Authors' data handling: By means of reference gene primer amplification, nucleated cell counts were estimated. This table comes from immunoSEQ multiplex PCR, and its TCRdb copy is limited to in-frame clones, with some not included. The DNA was the basis for D and trimming; V, J and clone size are from that table. This sample has around 250,000 clones, with around 88% found just once. In its sample, this clone was seen once. The V gene end was trimmed by 4 bases and the J gene end by 3 bases; junction bases not matched to a gene: 9. Germline V gene sequence: CDR1 SGHTS, CDR2 YDEGEE. This CDR3 has 16 residues.

This sequence was found in a woman in her thirties or forties with acute COVID-19. The gene calls are TRBV5-8 and TRBJ2-1, with 8 positions matching TRBD2. The sample taken for sequencing was PBMCs or T cells enriched from blood (not recorded which). Here the CDR3 DNA reads TGTGCCAGCAGCGGCAGACTAGCGAACGACTACAATGAGCAGTTCTTC. Translating gives CASSGRLANDYNEQFF.